These T cell receptor beta chains were read from a single sample in a study of T cell changes during pregnancy in multiple sclerosis. Libraries were prepared by immunoSEQ multiplex PCR; TCRdb keeps only in-frame clonotypes and omits some of them. Of about 31,000 clones in the sample, 90% were seen once. This material consisted of CD8+ T cells from peripheral blood mononuclear cells, taken in the second trimester of pregnancy. These receptors were collected from a female donor with multiple sclerosis, enrolled in a pregnancy study. The CDR3 runs from the conserved cysteine through the conserved F or W. The order of the fields is J gene, V gene, D gene, clone size, CDR3 protein, CDR3 DNA. D genes are given only for firm matches. Clone size appears in some rows only: once, few, many, or a class for an expanded clone.

TRBJ2-7 | TRBV21-1 | NA | NA | CASSTRTGAHEQYF | TGTGCCAGCAGCACTAGGACAGGGGCCCACGAGCAGTACTTC
TRBJ1-1 | TRBV5-1 | NA | NA | CASSLVGAQAEAFF | TGCGCCAGCAGCTTGGTTGGGGCGCAGGCTGAAGCTTTCTTT
TRBJ2-2 | TRBV4-3 | NA | NA | CASSQGVLAVYGGELFF | TGCGCCAGCAGCCAAGGTGTATTAGCGGTATATGGCGGGGAGCTGTTTTTT
TRBJ1-2 | TRBV4-1 | TRBD1 | NA | CASSPRQGESDGYTF | TGCGCCAGCAGCCCGCGACAGGGTGAGTCGGATGGCTACACCTTC
TRBJ2-4 | TRBV7-2 | NA | NA | CASSLVSGEENIQYF | TGTGCCAGCAGCTTAGTCTCTGGGGAGGAAAACATTCAGTACTTC
TRBJ2-3 | TRBV30 | TRBD2 | NA | CAWSVRWLAGGQDTQYF | TGTGCCTGGAGTGTACGATGGCTAGCGGGAGGCCAAGATACGCAGTATTTT
TRBJ1-5 | TRBV2 | NA | NA | CASSVSTGGGQPQHF | TGTGCCAGCAGTGTGAGCACGGGGGGTGGTCAGCCCCAGCATTTT
TRBJ2-1 | TRBV10-3 | TRBD2 | once | CAISGLAGAGLDEQFF | TGTGCCATCAGCGGACTAGCGGGAGCGGGATTGGATGAGCAGTTCTTC
TRBJ2-7 | TRBV6-6 | TRBD1 | NA | CASSYFDRAYEQYF | TGTGCCAGCAGTTACTTCGACAGGGCCTACGAGCAGTACTTC
TRBJ2-5 | TRBV4-1 | NA | NA | CASSQERAEETQYF | TGCGCCAGCAGCCAAGAGCGGGCAGAAGAGACCCAGTACTTC
TRBJ1-1 | TRBV2 | TRBD1 | NA | CASSEQGVLNTEAFF | TGTGCCAGCAGTGAACAGGGGGTTCTGAACACTGAAGCTTTCTTT
TRBJ2-3 | TRBV12-5 | TRBD1 | NA | CASAQGQERTDTQYF | TGTGCTAGTGCCCAGGGACAGGAGAGGACAGATACGCAGTATTTT
TRBJ2-1 | TRBV9 | NA | NA | CASSVLSPPEVSSYNEQFF | TGTGCCAGCAGCGTCCTATCCCCACCTGAGGTGAGCTCCTACAATGAGCAGTTCTTC
TRBJ2-6 | TRBV7-9 | NA | NA | CASSSLLGAVDGANVLTF | TGTGCCAGCAGCTCCTTACTTGGGGCGGTGGACGGGGCCAACGTCCTGACTTTC
TRBJ1-2 | TRBV4-1 | TRBD1 | once | CASNHLETGMGGYTF | TGCGCCAGCAACCACCTAGAGACAGGGATGGGTGGCTACACCTTC
TRBJ2-5 | TRBV7-3 | TRBD1 | NA | CASSPDRQETQYF | TGTGCCAGCAGCCCGGACAGGCAAGAGACCCAGTACTTC
TRBJ1-2 | TRBV15 | NA | NA | CATSRDPTGFYGYTF | TGTGCCACCAGCAGAGATCCAACAGGGTTTTATGGCTACACCTTC
TRBJ2-7 | TRBV19 | NA | NA | CARPLAGPPPETTYEQYF | TGTGCCCGCCCGCTGGCCGGCCCCCCCCCGGAGACGACCTACGAGCAGTACTTC
TRBJ2-1 | TRBV28 | TRBD2 | NA | CASSLGGGEQFF | TGTGCCAGCAGTTTAGGGGGGGGTGAGCAGTTCTTC
TRBJ2-1 | TRBV7-6 | NA | NA | CASSISGSYNEQFF | TGTGCCAGCAGCATTAGCGGTTCTTACAATGAGCAGTTCTTC
TRBJ2-2 | TRBV6-5 | TRBD1 | NA | CASSYGTGEATGELFF | TGTGCCAGCAGTTACGGGACAGGGGAGGCCACCGGGGAGCTGTTTTTT
TRBJ2-3 | TRBV29-1 | TRBD2 | NA | CSVEDIPPRFGTSGSTDTQYF | TGCAGCGTTGAAGATATACCCCCTCGTTTTGGGACTAGCGGTAGCACAGATACGCAGTATTTT
TRBJ1-1 | TRBV11-2 | NA | NA | CASSFQGNTEAFF | TGTGCCAGCAGCTTCCAGGGTAACACTGAAGCTTTCTTT
TRBJ2-7 | TRBV5-4 | NA | NA | CASSLGSDYEQYF | TGTGCCAGCAGCTTGGGGTCAGACTACGAGCAGTACTTC
TRBJ2-6 | TRBV7-3 | TRBD2 | NA | CASSPNAGANGANVLTF | TGTGCCAGCAGCCCAAATGCGGGAGCTAATGGGGCCAACGTCCTGACTTTC
TRBJ2-3 | TRBV13 | TRBD2 | few | CASSSRAGDTDTQYF | TGTGCCAGCAGCTCCAGAGCGGGGGACACAGATACGCAGTATTTT
TRBJ2-5 | TRBV7-8 | NA | NA | CASSLDRQETQYF | TGTGCCAGCAGCTTAGACAGACAAGAGACCCAGTACTTC
TRBJ2-3 | TRBV9 | TRBD2 | NA | CASSVSSGGATDTQYF | TGTGCCAGCAGCGTTTCTAGCGGGGGGGCCACAGATACGCAGTATTTT
TRBJ1-1 | TRBV5-1 | TRBD1 | NA | CASSPGQGFMNTEAFF | TGCGCCAGCAGTCCAGGACAGGGGTTTATGAACACTGAAGCTTTCTTT
TRBJ2-7 | TRBV19 | TRBD2 | NA | CASSEQTIPREEQYF | TGTGCCAGTAGCGAACAGACAATCCCGCGGGAGGAGCAGTACTTC
TRBJ2-4 | TRBV7-9 | NA | NA | CASSLGSWGENIQYF | TGTGCCAGCAGCTTAGGATCTTGGGGGGAAAACATTCAGTACTTC
TRBJ1-5 | TRBV6-5 | TRBD1 | NA | CASSTGTGNQPQHF | TGTGCCAGCAGTACCGGGACAGGGAACCAGCCCCAGCATTTT
TRBJ1-1 | TRBV19 | NA | NA | CASSGVPMNTEAFF | TGTGCCAGTAGCGGAGTCCCCATGAACACTGAAGCTTTCTTT
TRBJ2-1 | TRBV4-1 | NA | NA | CASRTAEGLSGNEQFF | TGCGCCAGCAGAACGGCGGAGGGCCTCAGCGGGAATGAGCAGTTCTTC
TRBJ2-7 | TRBV5-1 | NA | NA | CASSRSTGTVYEQYF | TGCGCCAGCAGCCGGTCAACCGGGACTGTGTACGAGCAGTACTTC
TRBJ2-7 | TRBV13 | TRBD1 | NA | CASSTGTGVYEQYF | TGTGCCAGCAGCACGGGGACAGGGGTCTACGAGCAGTACTTC
TRBJ2-1 | TRBV27 | TRBD2 | NA | CASSPGLAGGPSSYNEQFF | TGTGCCAGCAGTCCGGGACTAGCGGGAGGCCCGAGCTCCTACAATGAGCAGTTCTTC
TRBJ1-1 | TRBV6-4 | NA | NA | CARKDMTRETEAFF | TGTGCCAGGAAAGATATGACCCGGGAGACTGAAGCTTTCTTT
TRBJ2-6 | TRBV27 | NA | NA | CASSSTPDNSGANVLTF | TGTGCCAGCAGTTCGACTCCCGATAACTCTGGGGCCAACGTCCTGACTTTC
TRBJ2-1 | TRBV4-3 | TRBD2 | NA | CASSHVAGGPNEQFF | TGCGCCAGCAGCCACGTAGCGGGAGGGCCAAATGAGCAGTTCTTC
TRBJ1-5 | TRBV4-1 | NA | NA | CASSQEGLSNQPQHF | TGCGCCAGCAGCCAGGAGGGCCTAAGCAATCAGCCCCAGCATTTT
TRBJ2-1 | TRBV12-5 | TRBD2 | NA | CASAFLAGGPGYNEQFF | TGTGCTAGTGCCTTCCTAGCGGGAGGGCCGGGCTACAATGAGCAGTTCTTC
TRBJ2-1 | TRBV4-1 | TRBD2 | once | CASSHLGLAGNEQFF | TGCGCCAGCAGCCACCTGGGACTAGCGGGAAATGAGCAGTTCTTC
TRBJ2-2 | TRBV9 | NA | NA | CASSPTREGAGELFF | TGTGCCAGCAGCCCGACCCGTGAGGGCGCCGGGGAGCTGTTTTTT
TRBJ2-3 | TRBV9 | NA | NA | CASSEWGATDTQYF | TGTGCCAGCAGCGAATGGGGAGCTACAGATACGCAGTATTTT
TRBJ1-1 | TRBV18 | NA | NA | CASSPGEGPEAFF | TGTGCCAGCTCACCAGGGGAGGGTCCTGAAGCTTTCTTT
TRBJ1-5 | TRBV6-4 | TRBD1 | NA | CASSPGTGGQPQHF | TGTGCCAGCAGCCCCGGGACAGGGGGCCAGCCCCAGCATTTT
TRBJ2-7 | TRBV6-6 | TRBD2 | NA | CASSNYEAGDYEQYF | TGTGCCAGCAGTAATTACGAAGCGGGAGACTACGAGCAGTACTTC
TRBJ2-3 | TRBV28 | NA | NA | CASSSTSRTASTDTQYF | TGTGCCAGCAGTTCCACCTCGCGGACAGCTAGCACAGATACGCAGTATTTT